These 15 T cell receptor beta chains originate from one sample sequenced in a study of T cell repertoires in cytomegalovirus infection. TCRdb passed the reads through MiXCR, listing each CDR3 protein once. The profile covers roughly 300,000 distinct CDR3 sequences, with approximately 9.5% appearing a single time and around 4.5% taken by the ten largest. The sequencing input was PBMCs. The origin of the receptors is a human donor in good health (CMV status not recorded). Some clones in this sample may be carry-over from other donors' samples.

This clonotype was observed many times. The chain carries TRBV6-5 and TRBJ2-7; 8 bases align to TRBD1. Germline V gene sequence: CDR1 MNHEY, CDR2 SVGAGI. The V segment lost 1 base and the J segment 0 bases; nucleotides outside the gene matches: 8. There are 17 residues in the CDR3. The CDR3 sequence: CASSYYAQGAGSYEQYF. In DNA, the CDR3 is TGTGCCAGCAGTTACTACGCGCAGGGGGCCGGCTCCTACGAGCAGTACTTC.

This clonotype was observed at least ten times. In nucleotides, the CDR3 is TGTGCCAGCAGCTTCGTCCCCTCAGTGGACAGGGTATCCCAGCAGTACTTC. Protein sequence: CASSFVPSVDRVSQQYF. The rearrangement links TRBV7-2 to TRBJ2-7, with 8 bases fitting TRBD1. The trim removed 3 bases at V and 8 bases at J, leaving 18 bases unmatched. CDR1 and CDR2 (germline): SGHTA, FQGNSA. This CDR3 has 17 residues.

This clonotype was recorded at least ten times. Written as DNA, the CDR3 is TGTGCCAGCAGCTTAGGGCGAGAGACCCAGTACTTC. This codes for CASSLGRETQYF. The gene calls are TRBV7-2 and TRBJ2-5; no reliable D call. Germline loops: CDR1 SGHTA, CDR2 FQGNSA. This CDR3 comprises 12 residues. With 1 base removed from V and 4 bases from J, the gap between germline ends came to 4 bases.

This clonotype was seen many times. The rearrangement joins TRBV10-3 to TRBJ2-1; 10 nucleotides match TRBD2. The CDR3 spans 14 residues. V dropped 11 bases and J dropped 6; count of bases not matched to a gene: 10. CDR1 and CDR2 from the germline V gene are ENHRY and SYGVKD. The DNA for the CDR3 is TGTGCCTTCGGCCGAAGCGGGAGGGCCAATGAGCAGTTCTTC. Translating gives CAFGRSGRANEQFF.

This clonotype was detected ten times or more. The chain carries TRBV2 and TRBJ1-2; D gene ambiguous. V lost 2 bases and J lost 2, with 9 bases in between. CDR1 is SNHLY, CDR2 FYNNEI, per germline. The CDR3 covers 14 residues. In DNA, the CDR3 is TGTGCCAGCAGTGAACGGCCGGGGAACTATGGCTACACCTTC. It yields the protein CASSERPGNYGYTF.

This clonotype was found many times. The chain uses TRBV6-2 or TRBV6-3 and TRBJ2-2, with TRBD1 identical over 10 bases. V shed 6 bases and J 6 bases; nucleotides not matched to a gene: 7. CDR1 MNHEY and CDR2 SVGEGT come from the germline V gene. CDR3 size: 15 residues. For the CDR3, the DNA is TGTGCCAGCAGACCGACAGGGGGCGCGGCCGGGGAGCTGTTTTTT. Translated: CASRPTGGAAGELFF.

This clonotype turned up a few times. The gene calls are TRBV7-2 and TRBJ1-4; perhaps TRBD1 as D (6 bases). There are 18 residues in the CDR3. Looked up from germline, CDR1 is SGHTA and CDR2 is FQGNSA. Deletions cut 2 bases from V and 0 bases from J, with 16 bases between. CDR3 sequence: CASSLSGGGAATNEKLFF. CDR3 in DNA: TGTGCCAGCAGCTTATCCGGGGGGGGGGCAGCAACTAATGAAAAACTGTTTTTT.

This clonotype was detected many times. The J gene is TRBJ2-7, the V gene TRBV9; D remains ambiguous. The CDR3 is 13 residues long. Germline V gene data show CDR1 as SGDLS and CDR2 as YYNGEE. V lost 1 base to trimming and J lost 0 bases, with 5 bases between them. The CDR3 protein is CASSVSPSYEQYF. CDR3 DNA: TGTGCCAGCAGCGTAAGTCCCTCCTACGAGCAGTACTTC.

This clonotype was recorded many times. This sequence joins TRBV12-3 or TRBV12-4 and TRBJ1-6; no clear D. The CDR3 is made up of 14 amino acids. V was clipped by 6 bases and J by 4 bases, with 10 bases between them. The CDR3 DNA follows: TGTGCCAGCAGGGACGGACGGTATAATTCACCCCTCCACTTT. It specifies CASRDGRYNSPLHF.

This clonotype was detected many times. The CDR3 region is CASSFQRTSGRPGEQYF. In nucleotides, the CDR3 is TGTGCCAGCAGTTTTCAAAGAACTAGCGGGAGGCCGGGGGAGCAGTACTTC. This chain joins TRBV12-3 or TRBV12-4 and TRBJ2-7, with 12 bases identical to TRBD2. After removal of 3 bases from V and 7 bases from J, the junction contained 13 bases not matched to a gene. This CDR3 comprises 17 residues.

This clonotype has more than one count but fewer than ten. The chain couples TRBV19 to TRBJ2-1; D remains unclear. The V and J ends lost 9 bases and 4 bases respectively, with 16 bases between them. There are 14 residues in the CDR3. Germline values: CDR1 LNHDA, CDR2 SQIVND (reference sequence). The CDR3 DNA reads TGTGCCAGCAATTCCGACGGTCCTTACAATGAGCAGTTCTTC. Translated: CASNSDGPYNEQFF. Filled out from reference TRBV19 and TRBJ2-1, the complete variable domain reads DGGITQSPKYLFRKEGQNVTLSCEQNLNHDAMYWYRQDPGQGLRLIYYSQIVNDFQKGDIAEGYSVSREKKESFPLTVTSAQKNPTAFYLCASNSDGPYNEQFFGPGTRLTVL.

This clonotype was counted many times. J is TRBJ1-1 and V is TRBV5-6, with D uncertain. Trimming took 4 bases from V and 4 from J, leaving 14 bases between them. Germline V gene sequence: CDR1 SGHDT, CDR2 YYEEEE. This CDR3 contains 14 residues. The CDR3 loop reads CASSLEVAGTEAFF. CDR3 coding DNA: TGTGCCAGCAGCCTGGAGGTTGCTGGCACTGAAGCTTTCTTT.

This clonotype was picked up many times. The chain has TRBV4-3 and TRBJ1-4; tentative D call: TRBD1 (6 bases). The germline CDR1 and CDR2 sequences are LGHNA and YSLEER. Trimming pared 1 base from V and 0 bases from J, leaving 12 bases between. This CDR3 contains 17 residues. In DNA, the CDR3 is TGCGCCAGCAGCCAAGGCGGGGGCGGAACAACTAATGAAAAACTGTTTTTT. As protein: CASSQGGGGTTNEKLFF.

The rearrangement uses TRBV7-3 and TRBJ2-2; the D gene could be TRBD1 or TRBD2 (5 bases each). Germline-derived CDR1 and CDR2 are SGHTA and FQGTGA. CDR3 length equals 16 residues. Trimming removed 4 bases at V and 5 bases at J, with 17 bases between. CDR3 in DNA: TGTGCCAGCAGCTCCCTGGGAAGGGACCTAACCGGGGAGCTGTTTTTT. Protein product: CASSSLGRDLTGELFF.

This clonotype was recorded at least ten times. The chain combines TRBV7-6 with TRBJ2-5; D call uncertain. The germline V gene encodes CDR1 SGHVS and CDR2 FNYEAQ. The CDR3 covers 17 residues. Trimming removed 1 base at V and 0 bases at J, with 15 bases between. This CDR3 reads CASSLVGAANYQETQYF. The CDR3 nucleotides read TGTGCCAGCAGCTTAGTCGGCGCGGCGAATTACCAAGAGACCCAGTACTTC.